The rows below give T cell receptor beta chains drawn from one sample of a study of regulatory dendritic cells for organ transplantation. The data were produced by immunoSEQ multiplex PCR, yet TCRdb's version contains in-frame clones alone and is incomplete. Of fewer than 25,000 clones listed, around 85% are singletons. Their target antigens are unknown. Sequenced sample: naive CD4+ T cells from blood cultured with regulatory dendritic cells. Receptors originate from a human donor in good health. Each CDR3 is given with its conserved first and last residue. Fields, in order: D gene, J gene, V gene, CDR3 protein. D genes are given only for firm matches.

- TRBJ2-7 TRBV6-5 CASSYGGVDEQYF
TRBD1 TRBJ1-3 TRBV10-3 CAISPGQGADTIYF
- TRBJ2-1 TRBV4-1 CASSPMGPGVNEQFF
TRBD1 TRBJ1-1 TRBV18 CASSPWGDRAEAFF
TRBD1 TRBJ2-7 TRBV11-1 CASSPADRAHEQYF
- TRBJ2-1 TRBV7-3 CASSLVGGSGYNEQFF
- TRBJ1-1 TRBV11-2 CASSLAGRGSNTEAFF
- TRBJ1-2 TRBV7-2 CASSLPGANYGYTF
- TRBJ2-3 TRBV7-2 CASSSLKGLVTQYF
- TRBJ2-6 TRBV30 CAWSVVSGANVLTF
- TRBJ2-7 TRBV7-9 CASSLGTTPGYEQYF
- TRBJ2-3 TRBV9 CASSVIALSTDTQYF
- TRBJ2-3 TRBV14 CASSFGDTQYF
- TRBJ2-5 TRBV28 CASIRSGSSETQYF
- TRBJ2-1 TRBV18 CASSSIGTGLYNEQFF
- TRBJ2-2 TRBV2 CASSYLRITNTGELFF
- TRBJ2-7 TRBV6-1 CASSGDRWGLPYEQYF
TRBD1 TRBJ1-1 TRBV6-5 CASSYDYRGLTEAFF
TRBD1 TRBJ2-7 TRBV7-8 CASSLGGTGGYEQYF
- TRBJ1-4 TRBV19 CASSSRQTTNEKLFF
- TRBJ1-6 TRBV27 CASSFLEGRNSPLHF
TRBD1 TRBJ1-4 TRBV27 CASSRDSQNEKLFF